This T cell receptor beta chain stems from a study of T-cell reconstitution after alpha-beta-depleted transplantation in children. As it was prepared, the TCRbeta library received unique molecular identifiers. TCRdb independently ran MiXCR on the PCR reads; one entry per CDR3 protein. Of 600,000 to 700,000 distinct CDR3 sequences listed, roughly 17% are singletons. Germline lookup yields CDR1 DFQATT and CDR2 SNEGSKA (reference sequence). CDR3 length: 14 residues. With V trimmed by 6 bases and J by 4 bases, 5 bases remained unmatched. This clonotype came up many times. The clonotype originates from a human donor who donated a stem cell graft to a child with acute myeloid leukemia. The sample consisted of PBMCs from the stem cell graft donor, taken from the stem cell graft. The chain combines TRBV20-1 with TRBJ2-1, with 11 positions matching TRBD2. The CDR3 reads CSAGGLAAYNEQFF. DNA for the CDR3: TGCAGTGCGGGGGGACTAGCGGCTTACAATGAGCAGTTCTTC.